The 9 T cell receptor beta chains below all came from one sample that was sequenced in a study of blood T cell repertoires in COVID-19. Method: immunoSEQ multiplex PCR; TCRdb's copy keeps in-frame clones and lacks some. Among about 130,000 clones listed, more than 80% were seen once. Sequenced sample: peripheral blood. The receptors were gathered from a human donor in a cohort sampled during active COVID-19.

The gene calls are TRBV11-2 and TRBJ2-2; D gene unclear. Deletions cut 1 base from V and 5 bases from J, with 5 bases between. The CDR3 has 13 amino acids. In germline, CDR1 is SGHAT, CDR2 FQNNGV. The CDR3 loop is CASSLVRTGELFF. CDR3 DNA sequence: TGTGCCAGCAGCTTAGTCCGGACCGGGGAGCTGTTTTTT. Looking up the rest from reference TRBV11-2 and TRBJ2-2 gives the full variable domain: EAGVAQSPRYKIIEKRQSVAFWCNPISGHATLYWYQQILGQGPKLLIQFQNNGVVDDSQLPKDRFSAERLKGVDSTLKIQPAKLEDSAVYLCASSLVRTGELFFGEGSRLTVL.

J is TRBJ1-1 and V is TRBV6-6; perhaps TRBD1 as D (5 bases). The CDR3 totals 13 residues. V lost 11 bases, J lost 1 base, and 14 bases lay in between. The germline V gene encodes CDR1 MNHNY and CDR2 SVGAGI (reference sequence). The CDR3 region is CAGGTAGNTEAFF. CDR3 DNA: TGTGCCGGGGGGACCGCGGGGAACACTGAAGCTTTCTTT.

The chain is built from TRBV9 and TRBJ2-7; no definite D call. V lost 0 bases and J 6 bases, leaving 10 bases between the germline ends. CDR3 length equals 13 residues. Looked up from germline, CDR1 is SGDLS and CDR2 is YYNGEE. The DNA of the CDR3 is TGTGCCAGCAGCGTAGTGTCCCCCTCCGAGCAGTACGTC. Translation: CASSVVSPSEQYV.

J is TRBJ2-2 and V is TRBV4-3, with 7 bases aligning to TRBD1. Germline CDR1 and CDR2: LGHNA and YSLEER. The V gene end was trimmed by 1 base and the J gene end by 5 bases; junction bases not matched to a gene: 7. The CDR3 covers 16 residues. This CDR3 reads CASSQVGGAETGELFF. In DNA form, the CDR3 reads TGCGCCAGCAGCCAAGTAGGGGGCGCCGAAACCGGGGAGCTGTTTTTT.

V gene TRBV7-8 combines with J gene TRBJ1-5; D uncertain. This CDR3 spans 13 amino acids. The V gene's germline CDR1 is SGHVS and CDR2 FQNEAQ. V gave up 1 base and J gave up 12 bases, with 13 bases separating them. The CDR3 DNA is TGTGCCAGCAGCTTAGAAGCCTCGCCGTACCAGCATTTT. Amino acids: CASSLEASPYQHF.

This clone was counted only a few times. The chain combines TRBV4-1 with TRBJ1-6, with D maybe TRBD1 (6 bases). Trimming pared 4 bases from V and 10 bases from J, leaving 14 bases between. The CDR3 runs to 14 residues. Germline V gene sequence: CDR1 MGHRA, CDR2 YSYEKL. CDR3 region: CASSLTRGESPLHF. The DNA of the CDR3 is TGCGCCAGCAGCCTCACCAGGGGAGAATCACCCCTCCACTTT.

The CDR3 sequence: CASRSDGDTIYF. CDR3 bases: TGTGCCAGCAGATCCGACGGGGACACCATATATTTT. The chain links TRBV5-4 to TRBJ1-3; D call uncertain. The V end was cut by 5 bases, the J end by 8 bases, with 11 bases between. The CDR3 totals 12 residues. Germline CDR1 is SGHNT and CDR2 is YYREEE (reference sequence).

The J gene is TRBJ2-5, the V gene TRBV19; a weak D match, TRBD1 (6 bases). The CDR3 is 15 amino acids. V was shortened by 3 bases and J by 6 bases, with 17 bases between the two germline ends. The germline CDR1 and CDR2 sequences are LNHDA and SQIVND (reference sequence). The CDR3 region has the DNA TGTGCCAGTAGTATTCAGGGGCCAGACATAAAGACCCAGTACTTC. Its protein is CASSIQGPDIKTQYF.

The CDR3 region is CASGTPPINTEAFF. In DNA, the CDR3 is TGTGCCAGCGGGACTCCACCAATAAACACTGAAGCTTTCTTT. V gene TRBV19 combines with J gene TRBJ1-1; TRBD1 might be the D (5 bases). From germline, CDR1 is LNHDA and CDR2 SQIVND (reference sequence). The length of the CDR3 is 14 residues. Trimming removed 9 bases at V and 2 bases at J, with 16 bases between.